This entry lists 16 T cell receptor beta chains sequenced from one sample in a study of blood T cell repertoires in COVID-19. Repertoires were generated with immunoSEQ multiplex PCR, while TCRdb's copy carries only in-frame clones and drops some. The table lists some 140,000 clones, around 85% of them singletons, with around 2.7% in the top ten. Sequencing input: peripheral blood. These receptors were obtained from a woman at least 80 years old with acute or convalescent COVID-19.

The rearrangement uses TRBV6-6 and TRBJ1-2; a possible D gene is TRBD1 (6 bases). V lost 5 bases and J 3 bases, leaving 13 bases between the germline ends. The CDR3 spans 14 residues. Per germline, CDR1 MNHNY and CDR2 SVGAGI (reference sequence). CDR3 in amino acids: CASSQGQGYYGYTF. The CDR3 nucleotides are TGTGCCAGCAGTCAGGGGCAGGGGTACTATGGCTACACCTTC.

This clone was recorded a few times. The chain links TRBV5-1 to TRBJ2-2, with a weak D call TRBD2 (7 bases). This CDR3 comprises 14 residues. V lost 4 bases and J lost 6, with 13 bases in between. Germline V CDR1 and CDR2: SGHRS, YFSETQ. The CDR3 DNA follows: TGCGCCAGCAGCCCCGCCGGGGGGCCCGGGGAGCTGTTTTTT. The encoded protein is CASSPAGGPGELFF.

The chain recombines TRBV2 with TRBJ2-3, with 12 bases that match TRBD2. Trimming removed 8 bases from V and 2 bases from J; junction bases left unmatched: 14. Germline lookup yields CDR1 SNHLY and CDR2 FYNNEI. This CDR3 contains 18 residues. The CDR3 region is CASAPPRTSGGPTDTQYF. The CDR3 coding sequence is TGTGCCAGCGCACCGCCCAGAACTAGCGGGGGGCCCACAGATACGCAGTATTTT. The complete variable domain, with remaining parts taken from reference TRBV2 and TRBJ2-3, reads EPEVTQTPSHQVTQMGQEVILRCVPISNHLYFYWYRQILGQKVEFLVSFYNNEISEKSEIFDDQFSVERPDGSNFTLKIRSTKLEDSAMYFCASAPPRTSGGPTDTQYFGPGTRLTVL.

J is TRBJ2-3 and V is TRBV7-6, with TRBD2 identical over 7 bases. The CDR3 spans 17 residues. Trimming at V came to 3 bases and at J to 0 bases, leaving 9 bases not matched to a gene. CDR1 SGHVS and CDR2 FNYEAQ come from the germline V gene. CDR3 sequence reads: CASSFPIAGDSTDTQYF. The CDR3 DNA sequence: TGTGCCAGCAGCTTCCCTATAGCGGGTGATAGCACAGATACGCAGTATTTT.

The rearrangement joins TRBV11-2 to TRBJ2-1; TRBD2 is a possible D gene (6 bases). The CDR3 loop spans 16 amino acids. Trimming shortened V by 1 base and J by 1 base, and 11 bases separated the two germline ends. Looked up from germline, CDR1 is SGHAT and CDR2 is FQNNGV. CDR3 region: CASSLGPGGSYNEQFF. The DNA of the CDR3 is TGTGCCAGCAGCTTAGGGCCCGGGGGTTCCTACAATGAGCAGTTCTTC.

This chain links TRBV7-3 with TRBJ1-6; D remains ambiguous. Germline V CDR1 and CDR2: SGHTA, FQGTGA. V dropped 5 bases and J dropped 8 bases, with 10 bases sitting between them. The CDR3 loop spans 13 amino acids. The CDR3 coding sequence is TGTGCCAGCAGCCCAGGTGCCGATTCACCCCTCCACTTT. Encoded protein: CASSPGADSPLHF.

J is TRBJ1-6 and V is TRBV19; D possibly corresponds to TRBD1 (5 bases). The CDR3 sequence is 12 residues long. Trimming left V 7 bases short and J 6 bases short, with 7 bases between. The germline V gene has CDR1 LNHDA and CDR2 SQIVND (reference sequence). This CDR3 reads CASNGANSPLHF. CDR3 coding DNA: TGTGCCAGTAATGGGGCTAATTCACCCCTCCACTTT. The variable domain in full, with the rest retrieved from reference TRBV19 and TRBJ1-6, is DGGITQSPKYLFRKEGQNVTLSCEQNLNHDAMYWYRQDPGQGLRLIYYSQIVNDFQKGDIAEGYSVSREKKESFPLTVTSAQKNPTAFYLCASNGANSPLHFGNGTRLTVT.

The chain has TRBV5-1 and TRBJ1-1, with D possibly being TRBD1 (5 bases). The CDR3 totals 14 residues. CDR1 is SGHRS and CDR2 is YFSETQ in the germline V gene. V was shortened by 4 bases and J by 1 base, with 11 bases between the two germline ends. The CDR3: CASSLMTENTEAFF. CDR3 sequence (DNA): TGCGCCAGCAGCCTAATGACAGAGAACACTGAAGCTTTCTTT.

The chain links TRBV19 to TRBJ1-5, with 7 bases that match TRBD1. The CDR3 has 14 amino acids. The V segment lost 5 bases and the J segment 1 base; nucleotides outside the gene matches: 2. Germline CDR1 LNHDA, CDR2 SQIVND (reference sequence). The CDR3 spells CASSQDRSNQPQHF. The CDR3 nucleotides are TGTGCCAGTAGTCAGGACAGGAGCAATCAGCCCCAGCATTTT.

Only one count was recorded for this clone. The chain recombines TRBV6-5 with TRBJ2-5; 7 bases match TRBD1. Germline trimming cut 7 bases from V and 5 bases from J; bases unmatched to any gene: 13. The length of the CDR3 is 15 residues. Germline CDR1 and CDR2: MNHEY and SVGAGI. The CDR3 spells CASKWTGANLETQYF. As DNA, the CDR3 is TGTGCCAGCAAATGGACAGGCGCTAACCTTGAGACCCAGTACTTC.

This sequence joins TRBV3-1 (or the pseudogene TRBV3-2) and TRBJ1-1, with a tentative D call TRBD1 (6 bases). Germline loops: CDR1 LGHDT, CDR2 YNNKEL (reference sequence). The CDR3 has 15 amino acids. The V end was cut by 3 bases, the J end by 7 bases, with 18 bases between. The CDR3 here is CASSQSAGEVNEAFF. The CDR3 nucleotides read TGTGCCAGCAGCCAGTCGGCAGGGGAAGTTAATGAAGCTTTCTTT.

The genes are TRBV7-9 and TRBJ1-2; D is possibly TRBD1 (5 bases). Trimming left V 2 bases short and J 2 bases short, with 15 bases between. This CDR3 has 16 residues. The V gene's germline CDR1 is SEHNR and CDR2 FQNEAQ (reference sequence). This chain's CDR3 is CASSLSGVRGNYGYTF. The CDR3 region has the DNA TGTGCCAGCAGCTTAAGTGGTGTTAGGGGAAACTATGGCTACACCTTC.

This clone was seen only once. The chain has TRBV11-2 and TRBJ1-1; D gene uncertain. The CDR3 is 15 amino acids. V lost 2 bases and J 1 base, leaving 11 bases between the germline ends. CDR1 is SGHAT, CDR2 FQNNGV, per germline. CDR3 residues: CASSLRQTTNTEAFF. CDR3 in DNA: TGTGCCAGCAGCTTAAGGCAGACAACGAACACTGAAGCTTTCTTT.

In nucleotides, the CDR3 is TGTGCCAGCACCCCAGCCGGGACAGGGGGCCACTATGGCTACACCTTC. This gives the protein CASTPAGTGGHYGYTF. The chain uses TRBV7-8 and TRBJ1-2; 12 bases map to TRBD1. Germline CDR1 reads SGHVS; CDR2 reads FQNEAQ. This CDR3 contains 16 residues. With 7 bases clipped from V and 3 bases from J, the junction kept 9 bases outside the gene matches.

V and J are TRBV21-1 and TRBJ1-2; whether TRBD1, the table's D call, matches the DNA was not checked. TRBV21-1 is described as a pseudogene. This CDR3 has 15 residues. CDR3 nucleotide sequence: TGTGCCAGCAGCAACCTGGGTAGGCCTCCAGGAGGCTACACCTTC. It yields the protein CASSNLGRPPGGYTF.

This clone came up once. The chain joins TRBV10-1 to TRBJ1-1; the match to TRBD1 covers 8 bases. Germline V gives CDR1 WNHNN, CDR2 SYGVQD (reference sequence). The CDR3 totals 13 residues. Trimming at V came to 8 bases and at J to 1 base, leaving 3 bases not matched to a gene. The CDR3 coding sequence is TGCGCCAGCGCCGGACAGGGGAACACTGAAGCTTTCTTT. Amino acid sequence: CASAGQGNTEAFF.